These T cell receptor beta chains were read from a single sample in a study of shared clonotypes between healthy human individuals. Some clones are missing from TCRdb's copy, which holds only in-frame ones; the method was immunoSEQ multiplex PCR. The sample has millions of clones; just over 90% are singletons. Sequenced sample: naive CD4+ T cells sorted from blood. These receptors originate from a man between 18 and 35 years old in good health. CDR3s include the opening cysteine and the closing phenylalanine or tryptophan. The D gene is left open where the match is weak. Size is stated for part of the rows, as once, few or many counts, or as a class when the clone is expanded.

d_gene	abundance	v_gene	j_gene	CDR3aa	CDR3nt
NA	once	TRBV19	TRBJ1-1	CASIKRVGNTEAFF	TGTGCCAGTATTAAAAGGGTTGGGAACACTGAAGCTTTCTTT
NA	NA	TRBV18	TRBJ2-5	CASSPAQETQYF	TGTGCCAGCTCACCAGCCCAAGAGACCCAGTACTTC
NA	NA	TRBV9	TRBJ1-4	CASSVGPGDGEKLFF	TGTGCCAGCAGCGTAGGGCCGGGGGACGGAGAAAAACTGTTTTTT
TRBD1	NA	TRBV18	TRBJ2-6	CASSLQGAGANVLTF	TGTGCCAGCTCACTACAGGGGGCTGGGGCCAACGTCCTGACTTTC
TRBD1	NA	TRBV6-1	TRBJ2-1	CASSFRGGIEQFF	TGTGCCAGCAGTTTTAGAGGGGGCATTGAGCAGTTCTTC
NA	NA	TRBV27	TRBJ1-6	CASTPLSRAEYSPLHF	TGTGCCAGCACCCCCCTCTCCAGGGCCGAGTATTCACCCCTCCACTTT
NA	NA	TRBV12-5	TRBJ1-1	CASGFRLYTEAFF	TGTGCTAGTGGTTTTCGTCTGTACACTGAAGCTTTCTTT
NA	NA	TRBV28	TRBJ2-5	CASSLFSNKETQYF	TGTGCCAGCAGTTTATTTTCCAACAAAGAGACCCAGTACTTC
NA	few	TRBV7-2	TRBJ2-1	CASSLGSPGEQFF	TGTGCCAGCAGCTTAGGATCTCCCGGGGAGCAGTTCTTC
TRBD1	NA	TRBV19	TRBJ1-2	CASSLKTGGGYGYTF	TGTGCCAGTAGCCTGAAGACAGGGGGCGGTTATGGCTACACCTTC
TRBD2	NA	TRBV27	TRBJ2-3	CASRPGGPRGPTDTQYF	TGTGCCAGCCGCCCGGGGGGTCCTCGAGGACCTACAGATACGCAGTATTTT
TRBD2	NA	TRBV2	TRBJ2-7	CASRRTSGINEQYF	TGTGCCAGCAGACGGACTAGCGGGATTAATGAGCAGTACTTC
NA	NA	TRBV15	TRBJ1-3	CATSRDPSGNTIYF	TGTGCCACCAGCAGAGATCCCTCTGGAAACACCATATATTTT
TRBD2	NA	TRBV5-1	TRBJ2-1	CASSLGTSTLYNEQFF	TGCGCCAGCAGCTTAGGGACTAGTACTTTGTACAATGAGCAGTTCTTC
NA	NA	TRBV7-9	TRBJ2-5	CASSLAGVLQETQYF	TGTGCCAGCAGCTTAGCGGGAGTCTTACAAGAGACCCAGTACTTC
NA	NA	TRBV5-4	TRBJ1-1	CASSKDRAILEAFF	TGTGCCAGCAGCAAGGACAGAGCTATCCTTGAAGCTTTCTTT
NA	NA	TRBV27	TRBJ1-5	CASRSLTQGNNQPQHF	TGTGCCAGCAGATCTTTAACACAGGGTAATAATCAGCCCCAGCATTTT
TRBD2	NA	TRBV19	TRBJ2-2	CASSMSRGRALGTGELFF	TGTGCCAGTAGTATGTCGCGGGGGAGGGCTCTCGGCACCGGGGAGCTGTTTTTT
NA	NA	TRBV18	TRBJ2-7	CASSPLSSYEQYF	TGTGCCAGCTCACCACTGTCTTCCTACGAGCAGTACTTC
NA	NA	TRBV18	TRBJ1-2	CASATVVPFNYGYTF	TGTGCCAGCGCGACGGTAGTTCCTTTTAACTATGGCTACACCTTC
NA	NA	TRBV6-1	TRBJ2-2	CASWGAGSGELFF	TGTGCCAGCTGGGGGGCCGGGAGCGGGGAGCTGTTTTTT
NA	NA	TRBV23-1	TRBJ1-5	CASSQSGVQGKRQPQHF	TGCGCCAGCAGTCAATCGGGGGTTCAAGGAAAACGGCAGCCCCAGCATTTT
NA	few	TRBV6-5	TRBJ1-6	CASGLGLRDSPLHF	TGTGCCAGCGGGTTGGGGCTCAGGGATTCACCCCTCCACTTT
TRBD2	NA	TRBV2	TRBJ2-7	CASRRGDEQYF	TGTGCCAGTCGGCGGGGGGACGAGCAGTACTTC
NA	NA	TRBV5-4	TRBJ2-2	CASSPAEANTGELFF	TGTGCCAGCAGCCCTGCAGAAGCAAACACCGGGGAGCTGTTTTTT
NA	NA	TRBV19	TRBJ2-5	CASSPIFVGGSGTQYF	TGTGCCAGTAGTCCCATCTTTGTAGGAGGCTCAGGGACCCAGTACTTC
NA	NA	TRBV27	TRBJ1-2	CASSLMGGGYGYTF	TGTGCCAGCAGTTTAATGGGAGGAGGCTATGGCTACACCTTC